The 21 T cell receptor beta chains presented below share a single source sample, sequenced in a study of CD8 T cells in ankylosing spondylitis. MiXCR, applied by TCRdb to the 5' RACE reads, yields one record per CDR3 protein. The sample gives 150,000 to 200,000 distinct CDR3 sequences, approximately 10% of which show up once; about 29% is in the top ten. Sample: blood, either unsorted or a sorted T cell fraction (not recorded which). Every receptor here comes from a male donor with ankylosing spondylitis or in good health (not recorded which).

The V gene is TRBV29-1, the J gene TRBJ2-2; maybe TRBD2 (5 bases). This CDR3 has 13 residues. V dropped 2 bases and J dropped 2 bases, with 6 bases sitting between them. The germline V gene has CDR1 SQVTM and CDR2 ANQGSEA. CDR3: CSVERLNTGELFF. CDR3 DNA sequence: TGCAGCGTTGAAAGACTAAACACCGGGGAGCTGTTTTTT.

This clonotype was recorded many times. The chain recombines TRBV29-1 with TRBJ2-2, with D possibly matching TRBD2 (6 bases). Germline V lookup: CDR1 SQVTM, CDR2 ANQGSEA. The CDR3 spans 15 residues. V lost 7 bases, J lost 4 bases, and 19 bases lay in between. In DNA, the CDR3 is TGCAGCGGGAGAGGGCAGGGAGGAGGCACCGGGGAGCTGTTTTTT. This sequence encodes CSGRGQGGGTGELFF.

The V call is TRBV25-1, the J call TRBJ2-7; D might be TRBD2 (6 bases). V lost 1 base, J lost 6 bases, and 13 bases lay in between. Germline V lookup: CDR1 MGHDK, CDR2 SYGVNS. The CDR3 runs to 14 residues. The DNA for the CDR3 is TGTGCCAGCAGTGAATGGAGGGGAGGAGGCGAGCAGTACTTC. The encoded protein is CASSEWRGGGEQYF.

A few counts support this clonotype. This sequence joins TRBV19 and TRBJ1-2, with TRBD1 matching over 7 bases. This CDR3 region has 15 residues. Germline V lookup: CDR1 LNHDA, CDR2 SQIVND (reference sequence). The junction had 6 bases not matched to a gene; V was cut back by 5 bases and J by 0 bases. Here the CDR3 DNA reads TGTGCCAGTAGTCTTCGGACAGGAGCTAACTATGGCTACACCTTC. It translates to CASSLRTGANYGYTF. The full variable domain, with the rest looked up from reference TRBV19 and TRBJ1-2, is DGGITQSPKYLFRKEGQNVTLSCEQNLNHDAMYWYRQDPGQGLRLIYYSQIVNDFQKGDIAEGYSVSREKKESFPLTVTSAQKNPTAFYLCASSLRTGANYGYTFGSGTRLTVV.

This clonotype was seen at least ten times. The V gene is TRBV10-3, the J gene TRBJ2-5; 15 bases are a match to TRBD2. The CDR3 extends over 16 amino acids. J lost 2 bases, V lost 4 bases, and 2 bases had no gene match. CDR1 ENHRY and CDR2 SYGVKD come from the germline V gene. CDR3 nucleotides: TGTGCCATCAGTGCTGGACTAGCGGGGGGGCAAGAGACCCAGTACTTC. It specifies CAISAGLAGGQETQYF.

This clonotype appeared a few times. The rearrangement links TRBV2 to TRBJ2-1; the match to TRBD2 covers 12 bases. This CDR3 is 19 amino acids long. Germline CDR1 is SNHLY and CDR2 is FYNNEI. V dropped 3 bases and J dropped 2; count of bases not matched to a gene: 11. In DNA form, the CDR3 reads TGTGCCAGCAGTGAGCCCCTAGCGGGAGGGAAAAGCACCTACAATGAGCAGTTCTTC. It yields the protein CASSEPLAGGKSTYNEQFF.

J is TRBJ2-2 and V is TRBV12-3 or TRBV12-4; a possible D gene is TRBD2 (5 bases). Trimming cost V 6 bases and J 4 bases, with 12 bases left between them. The CDR3 is 14 residues long. CDR3 DNA sequence: TGTGCCAGCAGATACTCAGGAGGCACCGGGGAGCTGTTTTTT. Residues: CASRYSGGTGELFF.

The chain links TRBV20-1 to TRBJ2-3; 7 positions match TRBD2. Trimming took 5 bases from V and 8 from J; bases not matched to a gene: 13. Germline V gene sequence: CDR1 DFQATT, CDR2 SNEGSKA (reference sequence). This CDR3 is built from 14 residues. CDR3 in amino acids: CSAPAMGPGGTQYF. The CDR3 nucleotides are TGCAGTGCTCCCGCGATGGGCCCGGGAGGTACGCAGTATTTT.

The chain has TRBV7-9 and TRBJ2-7; D gene ambiguous. Germline V lookup: CDR1 SEHNR, CDR2 FQNEAQ (reference sequence). The CDR3 consists of 14 residues. V was trimmed by 3 bases and J by 0 bases, leaving 9 bases between them. CDR3 bases: TGTGCCAGCAGCTTGTCGCGGAGCTCCTACGAGCAGTACTTC. Protein product: CASSLSRSSYEQYF. The full variable domain, in which reference TRBV7-9 and TRBJ2-7 provide the parts outside the CDR3, is DTGVSQNPRHKITKRGQNVTFRCDPISEHNRLYWYRQTLGQGPEFLTYFQNEAQLEKSRLLSDRFSAERPKGSFSTLEIQRTEQGDSAMYLCASSLSRSSYEQYFGPGTRLTVT.

This chain connects TRBV7-9 to TRBJ2-3, with unresolved D. V shed 0 bases and J shed 3 bases, with 4 bases lying between them. The CDR3 loop spans 13 amino acids. CDR1 is SEHNR and CDR2 is FQNEAQ in the germline V gene (reference sequence). This chain's CDR3 is CASSLAKTDTQYF. In DNA form, the CDR3 reads TGTGCCAGCAGCTTAGCGAAGACAGATACGCAGTATTTT.

This clonotype showed up many times. The DNA for the CDR3 is TGTGCCAGCAGTTCCCCCGGCCGGCCCGATGAGCAGTTCTTC. It specifies CASSSPGRPDEQFF. J is TRBJ2-1 and V is TRBV12-3 or TRBV12-4, with D unresolved. The CDR3 runs to 14 residues. V lost 4 bases and J 8 bases, leaving 15 bases between the germline ends.

This clonotype was detected ten times or more. The chain joins TRBV24-1 to TRBJ1-2; TRBD1 matches 8 bases. The J segment lost 6 bases and the V segment lost 3 bases, leaving 8 bases of the junction unmatched. The germline gives CDR1 KGHDR, CDR2 SFDVKD. CDR3 length: 15 amino acids. CDR3 in amino acids: CATSDRDRFTDGYTF. Written as DNA, the CDR3 is TGTGCCACCAGTGATCGGGACAGGTTTACCGATGGCTACACCTTC.

This clonotype was detected many times. This sequence joins TRBV5-1 and TRBJ1-2; 9 bases fit TRBD1. V gave up 3 bases and J gave up 2 bases; unmatched junction bases: 8. The CDR3 covers 16 residues. Germline assignment: CDR1 SGHRS and CDR2 YFSETQ. CDR3 sequence reads: CASSSGQGWGNYGYTF. The CDR3 DNA sequence: TGCGCCAGCAGCTCGGGACAGGGCTGGGGAAACTATGGCTACACCTTC.

Ten or more counts support this clonotype. The V gene is TRBV5-1, the J gene TRBJ2-7, with D possibly TRBD1 on 6 matching bases. Looked up from germline, CDR1 is SGHRS and CDR2 is YFSETQ. V lost 0 bases and J lost 0, with 10 bases in between. The CDR3 covers 15 residues. CDR3 nucleotides: TGCGCCAGCAGCTTGGACAGGGTGATCTCCTACGAGCAGTACTTC. Translated, it gives CASSLDRVISYEQYF.

There are many counts of this clonotype. The gene calls are TRBV29-1 and TRBJ2-5; D is unclear. Looked up from germline, CDR1 is SQVTM and CDR2 is ANQGSEA. V lost 0 bases to trimming and J lost 4 bases, with 6 bases between them. This CDR3 region has 12 residues. The CDR3 protein is CSVEDLRETQYF. The CDR3 DNA follows: TGCAGCGTTGAAGATCTGCGAGAGACCCAGTACTTC.

This clonotype occurred many times. The J gene is TRBJ2-1, the V gene TRBV12-3 or TRBV12-4; D gene uncertain. The V and J ends lost 7 bases and 9 bases respectively, with 16 bases between them. This CDR3 is 13 amino acids long. In nucleotides, the CDR3 is TGTGCCAGCACTTACCTAGACAAGCCTGAGCAGTTCTTC. As protein: CASTYLDKPEQFF.

This clonotype was recorded at least ten times. This chain joins TRBV4-1 and TRBJ1-2, with 7 bases lining up with TRBD1. After removal of 11 bases from V and 7 bases from J, the junction contained 22 bases not matched to a gene. Germline V CDR1 and CDR2: MGHRA, YSYEKL. This CDR3 contains 16 residues. This chain's CDR3 is CALSQVSLAGGGGYTF. The CDR3 coding sequence is TGCGCCCTCAGCCAAGTCTCTCTGGCAGGGGGAGGTGGCTACACCTTC.

This clonotype was seen at least ten times. The chain joins TRBV24-1 to TRBJ1-5; no reliable D call. The ends were cut back, 5 bases at V and 1 base at J, with 5 bases in the middle. Germline V lookup: CDR1 KGHDR, CDR2 SFDVKD. The CDR3 runs to 13 residues. The CDR3, as DNA: TGTGCCACCAGTGGACAAAGCAATCAGCCCCAGCATTTT. Its protein product is CATSGQSNQPQHF.

Remarks on this clonotype: It may be a read error: a sequence one base away is much more abundant. CDR3: CASSSPAGAETQCF. The CDR3 nucleotides are TGCGCCAGCAGCTCCCCAGCGGGGGCAGAGACCCAGTGCTTC. The chain carries TRBV5-1 and TRBJ2-5, with 8 bases fitting TRBD2. The CDR3 sequence is 14 residues long. Germline V gene sequence: CDR1 SGHRS, CDR2 YFSETQ.

This clonotype has a count of ten or more. This chain links TRBV20-1 with TRBJ1-5; 11 nucleotides line up with TRBD1. J was trimmed by 1 base and V by 0 bases; bases with no gene match: 11. This CDR3 has 19 residues. CDR1 and CDR2 (germline): DFQATT, SNEGSKA (reference sequence). CDR3 amino acids: CSARDIVGQGGLSNQPQHF. In DNA form, the CDR3 reads TGCAGTGCTAGAGACATAGTGGGACAGGGGGGCTTGAGCAATCAGCCCCAGCATTTT.

This clonotype was observed at least ten times. The genes are TRBV11-2 and TRBJ2-7, with 8 bases that match TRBD2. The CDR3 totals 17 residues. Trimming took 3 bases from V and 1 from J; bases not matched to a gene: 11. CDR1 SGHAT and CDR2 FQNNGV come from the germline V gene. CDR3 amino acids: CASSFDRGLAASYEQYF. The CDR3 region has the DNA TGTGCCAGCAGCTTTGATAGAGGACTAGCTGCTTCCTACGAGCAGTACTTC.